The 19 T cell receptor beta chains presented below share a single source sample, sequenced in a study of OX40 agonist ivuxolimab in advanced cancers. Only in-frame clones appear in the TCRdb table, and some are missing; sequencing was by immunoSEQ multiplex PCR. The sample holds some 150,000 clones; under 95% are singletons and the top ten take roughly 1%. The source material was CD4+ or CD8+ T cells sorted from blood, sampled in a trial of the OX40 agonist ivuxolimab. Receptors were obtained from an adult with an advanced solid tumor such as melanoma, head and neck, liver or kidney cancer.

The CDR3 DNA reads as TGTGCCAGCAGCTTAACAGGGGCTAGCAATCAGCCCCAGCATTTT. Its translation is CASSLTGASNQPQHF. This sequence joins TRBV11-2 and TRBJ1-5, with 7 bases fitting TRBD1. The trim removed 2 bases at V and 0 bases at J, leaving 1 base unmatched. This CDR3 is built from 15 residues. Germline V gives CDR1 SGHAT, CDR2 FQNNGV.

This clone was seen a single time. The V and J genes are TRBV27 and TRBJ2-1, with D unresolved. The length of the CDR3 is 11 residues. The V gene lost 5 bases and the J gene lost 7 bases, with 6 bases spanning the gap. CDR1 and CDR2 (germline): MNHEY, SMNVEV (reference sequence). CDR3 DNA sequence: TGTGCCAGCAGTCCTGTAAATGAGCAGTTCTTC. Amino acid sequence: CASSPVNEQFF.

J is TRBJ2-2 and V is TRBV5-1; 7 nucleotides agree with TRBD1. The junction had 5 bases not matched to a gene; V was cut back by 4 bases and J by 5 bases. The CDR3 is made up of 14 amino acids. Germline assignment: CDR1 SGHRS and CDR2 YFSETQ. The CDR3 DNA sequence: TGCGCCAGCAGCGGTGACAGGGCTACCGGGGAGCTGTTTTTT. Translation gives CASSGDRATGELFF.

The chain uses TRBV7-2 and TRBJ1-2; D not resolved. Per germline, CDR1 SGHTA and CDR2 FQGNSA. The CDR3 is 11 residues long. Trimming removed 6 bases at V and 2 bases at J, with 4 bases between. CDR3 sequence reads: CASRFNYGYTF. CDR3 sequence (DNA): TGTGCCAGCAGATTCAACTATGGCTACACCTTC.

The CDR3 nucleotides read TGTGCCAGCAGCTTAGCAGGGGAGAATTCACCCCTCCACTTT. This gives the protein CASSLAGENSPLHF. V and J are TRBV7-9 and TRBJ1-6, with TRBD1 as a possible D gene (5 bases). The V and J ends lost 0 bases and 7 bases respectively, with 7 bases between them. Germline CDR1 and CDR2: SEHNR and FQNEAQ (reference sequence). The CDR3 runs 14 residues.

The rearrangement joins TRBV6-5 to TRBJ2-1, with 8 positions matching TRBD1. Germline CDR1 reads MNHEY; CDR2 reads SVGAGI. This CDR3 comprises 14 residues. V was pared by 7 bases and J by 2 bases, with 4 bases of the junction left unmatched. CDR3 DNA: TGTGCCAGCAAGTCAGGGGGCCCCTACAATGAGCAGTTCTTC. This sequence encodes CASKSGGPYNEQFF.

CDR3 loop: CASSKGVGSNQPQHF. The CDR3 DNA is TGTGCCAGCAGTAAGGGGGTAGGGAGCAATCAGCCCCAGCATTTT. The chain combines TRBV2 with TRBJ1-5; weak D call: TRBD1 (6 bases). CDR1 SNHLY and CDR2 FYNNEI come from the germline V gene. The CDR3 is 15 residues long. Trimming removed 5 bases at V and 1 base at J, with 12 bases between.

The J gene is TRBJ2-2, the V gene TRBV11-3; D possibly uses TRBD1 or TRBD2 (5 bases each). Germline assignment: CDR1 SGHNT and CDR2 YENEEA. The CDR3 contains 12 residues. Trimming left V 5 bases short and J 10 bases short, with 11 bases between. CDR3 in DNA: TGTGCCAGCAGCATCCGGGACCAGGAGCTGTTTTTT. Translation: CASSIRDQELFF.

The chain employs TRBV5-6 and TRBJ1-1; D ambiguous. In germline, CDR1 is SGHDT, CDR2 YYEEEE. Between the trimmed V and J ends, which lost 2 bases and 3 bases, there was a span of 5 bases. This CDR3 contains 12 residues. This chain's CDR3 is CASSFGYTEAFF. CDR3 in DNA: TGTGCCAGCAGCTTCGGGTACACTGAAGCTTTCTTT.

The V and J genes are TRBV4-3 and TRBJ1-1, with a possible D match to TRBD1 (5 bases). Trimming took off 5 bases at V and 14 bases at J, with 21 bases between the two ends. Germline CDR1 reads LGHNA; CDR2 reads YSLEER. CDR3 length: 13 residues. The CDR3 loop is CASSNRDGDRGFF. CDR3 DNA sequence: TGCGCCAGCAGCAACCGGGACGGGGATCGCGGGTTCTTT.

This sequence joins TRBV5-4 and TRBJ2-1; D may correspond to TRBD1 or TRBD2 (5 bases each). The V end was cut by 4 bases, the J end by 0 bases, with 11 bases between. The CDR3 is 15 residues long. Germline CDR1 and CDR2: SGHNT and YYREEE (reference sequence). The CDR3 region has the DNA TGTGCCAGCAGCCCGGGACGGAGCTCCTACAATGAGCAGTTCTTC. It specifies CASSPGRSSYNEQFF.

A single count supports this clone. The rearrangement links TRBV4-3 to TRBJ2-1, with a weak D call TRBD1 (6 bases). This CDR3 has 12 residues. CDR1 and CDR2 from the germline V gene are LGHNA and YSLEER. The V and J ends lost 0 bases and 15 bases respectively, with 12 bases between them. CDR3 DNA sequence: TGCGCCAGCAGCCAAGATCAGCAGGGGCGGTTCTTC. Translated: CASSQDQQGRFF.

The V gene is TRBV10-1, the J gene TRBJ2-2; perhaps TRBD2 as D (5 bases). CDR3 length: 16 amino acids. Between the trimmed V and J ends, which lost 2 bases and 1 base, there was a span of 11 bases. CDR1 and CDR2 (germline): WNHNN, SYGVQD (reference sequence). The CDR3 nucleotides are TGCGCCAGCAGTGAGCAGATTCGGGGGAACACCGGGGAGCTGTTTTTT. This codes for CASSEQIRGNTGELFF.

The V gene is TRBV7-9, the J gene TRBJ1-1; D is undetermined. Germline lookup yields CDR1 SEHNR and CDR2 FQNEAQ (reference sequence). The ends were cut back, 5 bases at V and 1 base at J, with 14 bases in the middle. This CDR3 spans 15 amino acids. The CDR3 region has the DNA TGTGCCAGCAGCCGTATGGGTTGGGGGAACACTGAAGCTTTCTTT. Its translation: CASSRMGWGNTEAFF.

V is TRBV27 and J is TRBJ2-3; 9 nucleotides match TRBD2. This CDR3 region has 16 residues. The germline V gene encodes CDR1 MNHEY and CDR2 SMNVEV (reference sequence). With 6 bases clipped from V and 2 bases from J, the junction kept 9 bases outside the gene matches. The CDR3 DNA is TGTGCCAGCAGCTCCCTAGCGGGGTTCACCACAGATACGCAGTATTTT. Residues: CASSSLAGFTTDTQYF.

The rearrangement uses TRBV15 and TRBJ2-1; the match to TRBD2 covers 14 bases. The CDR3 runs to 20 residues. Trimming at V came to 3 bases and at J to 1 base, leaving 11 bases not matched to a gene. Germline V gene lookup returns CDR1 LNHNV and CDR2 YYDKDF (reference sequence). CDR3 bases: TGTGCCACCAGCAGGTGGACTAGCGGGAGGAGGGCCCAGTCCTACAATGAGCAGTTCTTC. Translated, it gives CATSRWTSGRRAQSYNEQFF.

The V and J genes are TRBV5-4 and TRBJ2-7; 7 positions agree with TRBD2. Losses at the gene ends were 0 bases for V and 0 bases for J; bases not matched to a gene: 3. The CDR3 is 15 amino acids. The germline gives CDR1 SGHNT, CDR2 YYREEE (reference sequence). CDR3 loop: CASSLASGSSYEQYF. Here the CDR3 DNA reads TGTGCCAGCAGCTTGGCTAGCGGAAGCTCCTACGAGCAGTACTTC.

The chain has TRBV6-6 and TRBJ1-2; TRBD1 is a possible D gene (5 bases). V lost 4 bases, J lost 4 bases, and 10 bases lay in between. There are 13 residues in the CDR3. Germline V CDR1 and CDR2: MNHNY, SVGAGI (reference sequence). DNA of the CDR3: TGTGCCAGCAGTTCCGAGGGACTCTATGGCTACACCTTC. Encoded protein: CASSSEGLYGYTF.

V is TRBV9 and J is TRBJ2-5, with 9 bases that match TRBD2. Germline CDR1 reads SGDLS; CDR2 reads YYNGEE. The CDR3 extends over 16 amino acids. Losses at the gene ends were 0 bases for V and 5 bases for J; bases not matched to a gene: 8. The CDR3 nucleotides read TGTGCCAGCAGCGTAGCCGCGGGGGGGGCACGGGAGACCCAGTACTTC. Protein product: CASSVAAGGARETQYF.